These 25 T cell receptor beta chains were sequenced from one sample in a study of OX40 agonist ivuxolimab in advanced cancers. Measured with immunoSEQ multiplex PCR; TCRdb has only the in-frame clones, and not every one. The table records 95,000 to 150,000 clones, around 87% of them present only once. The specimen comprised CD4+ or CD8+ T cells sorted from blood, sampled in a trial of the OX40 agonist ivuxolimab. Receptors were obtained from an adult with an advanced solid tumor such as melanoma, head and neck, liver or kidney cancer.

J is TRBJ1-1 and V is TRBV4-3; D is ambiguous. V was shortened by 0 bases and J by 7 bases, with 9 bases between the two germline ends. Germline CDR1 reads LGHNA; CDR2 reads YSLEER. The CDR3 consists of 13 residues. CDR3 residues: CASSQEVRFEAFF. The CDR3 coding sequence is TGCGCCAGCAGCCAAGAAGTAAGGTTTGAAGCTTTCTTT.

The chain joins TRBV18 to TRBJ1-3, with a tentative D call TRBD1 (5 bases). V was cut by 8 bases and J by 4 bases, with 12 bases left in between. Germline V gene sequence: CDR1 KGHSH, CDR2 LQKENI. The CDR3 spans 13 residues. The CDR3 DNA reads as TGTGCCAGCCGAGGGGATTCAGGAAACACCATATATTTT. It translates to CASRGDSGNTIYF. The full variable domain, rest sourced from reference TRBV18 and TRBJ1-3, is NAGVMQNPRHLVRRRGQEARLRCSPMKGHSHVYWYRQLPEEGLKFMVYLQKENIIDESGMPKERFSAEFPKEGPSILRIQQVVRGDSAAYFCASRGDSGNTIYFGEGSWLTVV.

The chain recombines TRBV7-9 with TRBJ1-1; 7 nucleotides agree with TRBD1. The CDR3 runs 13 residues. The ends lost 1 base at V and 8 bases at J; junction bases unmatched: 4. Germline-derived CDR1 and CDR2 are SEHNR and FQNEAQ (reference sequence). The CDR3 DNA follows: TGTGCCAGCAGCTTAGATGGGACAGACGAAGCTTTCTTT. Translating gives CASSLDGTDEAFF.

The chain has TRBV6-5 and TRBJ2-7; TRBD1 matches at 9 bases. In germline, CDR1 is MNHEY, CDR2 SVGAGI. J lost 1 base, V lost 5 bases, and 3 bases had no gene match. This CDR3 is 14 amino acids long. Here the CDR3 reads CASSRTGDSYEQYF. CDR3 sequence (DNA): TGTGCCAGCAGTCGGACAGGGGATTCCTACGAGCAGTACTTC.

The V and J genes are TRBV30 and TRBJ1-4; 9 nucleotides line up with TRBD1. The CDR3 consists of 14 residues. Losses at the gene ends were 3 bases for V and 8 bases for J; bases not matched to a gene: 7. Germline values: CDR1 GTSNPN, CDR2 SVGIG (reference sequence). CDR3 sequence reads: CAWSRTGGSEKLFF. CDR3 bases: TGTGCCTGGAGCCGAACAGGGGGCTCCGAAAAACTGTTTTTT.

Comments on this clone: Other DNA sequences in the same sample also yield this CDR3. The chain carries TRBV7-2 and TRBJ2-5; TRBD1 matches 9 bases. The junction had 3 bases not matched to a gene; V was cut back by 5 bases and J by 5 bases. The CDR3 spans 13 residues. Germline V gives CDR1 SGHTA, CDR2 FQGNSA. The CDR3 coding sequence is TGTGCCAGCAGCCGGGACAGGGCTGAGACCCAGTACTTC. This encodes CASSRDRAETQYF. The complete variable domain, with remaining parts taken from reference TRBV7-2 and TRBJ2-5, reads GAGVSQSPSNKVTEKGKDVELRCDPISGHTALYWYRQSLGQGLEFLIYFQGNSAPDKSGLPSDRFSAERTGGSVSTLTIQRTQQEDSAVYLCASSRDRAETQYFGPGTRLLVL.

The genes are TRBV7-2 and TRBJ1-5, with D maybe TRBD1 (6 bases). This CDR3 has 17 amino acids. V was trimmed by 0 bases and J by 3 bases, leaving 15 bases between them. Germline V lookup: CDR1 SGHTA, CDR2 FQGNSA. As DNA, the CDR3 is TGTGCCAGCAGCTTAGCGTTCGGGGGGCGGCTCAATCAGCCCCAGCATTTT. It translates to CASSLAFGGRLNQPQHF.

The chain employs TRBV4-1 and TRBJ1-1; TRBD1 might be the D (5 bases). V was trimmed by 1 base and J by 6 bases, leaving 18 bases between them. This CDR3 has 16 amino acids. Germline assignment: CDR1 MGHRA and CDR2 YSYEKL. CDR3 nucleotides: TGCGCCAGCAGCCAAGGTAGGGGCAGCGCATTGGCTGAAGCTTTCTTT. Amino acids: CASSQGRGSALAEAFF.

The chain employs TRBV10-1 and TRBJ2-5; D possibly corresponds to TRBD1 (5 bases). The CDR3 is 14 amino acids. The ends were cut back, 5 bases at V and 3 bases at J, with 13 bases in the middle. CDR1 and CDR2 from the germline V gene are WNHNN and SYGVQD (reference sequence). CDR3 bases: TGCGCCAGCAGTAAGGACACCGTAGAAGAGACCCAGTACTTC. Protein sequence: CASSKDTVEETQYF.

This chain links TRBV27 with TRBJ1-1; D is uncertain. The germline CDR1 and CDR2 sequences are MNHEY and SMNVEV (reference sequence). This CDR3 contains 17 residues. Trimming took 4 bases from V and 1 from J, leaving 19 bases between them. CDR3 residues: CASSSPTRGDGNTEAFF. As DNA, the CDR3 is TGTGCCAGCAGTTCCCCGACCCGGGGAGACGGGAACACTGAAGCTTTCTTT.

CDR3 in amino acids: CAINDPGPMNQPQHF. The CDR3 region has the DNA TGTGCCATCAATGACCCGGGACCCATGAATCAGCCCCAGCATTTT. This chain uses TRBV10-3 with TRBJ1-5; possibly TRBD1 for D (5 bases). The CDR3 totals 15 residues. Between the trimmed V and J ends, which lost 7 bases and 4 bases, there was a span of 17 bases. The germline gives CDR1 ENHRY, CDR2 SYGVKD.

To note about this clone: One junction end disagrees with the germline gene, perhaps due to a read error. The chain joins TRBV19 to TRBJ1-2; perhaps TRBD1 as D (6 bases). The CDR3 sequence is 15 residues long. The germline gives CDR1 LNHDA, CDR2 SQIVND (reference sequence). CDR3 DNA sequence: TGTGCCAGTAGTATAGATCCCGGGACACCGGTTCCCGCCAACTTC. This translates into CASSIDPGTPVPANF.

The chain is built from TRBV5-1 and TRBJ2-1; no reliable D call. Per germline, CDR1 SGHRS and CDR2 YFSETQ. Trimming cost V 0 bases and J 6 bases, with 4 bases left between them. The length of the CDR3 is 12 residues. The CDR3 sequence is CASSLEGNEQFF. CDR3 nucleotides: TGCGCCAGCAGCTTGGAAGGCAATGAGCAGTTCTTC. Drawing the rest from reference TRBV5-1 and TRBJ2-1, the complete variable domain is KAGVTQTPRYLIKTRGQQVTLSCSPISGHRSVSWYQQTPGQGLQFLFEYFSETQRNKGNFPGRFSGRQFSNSRSEMNVSTLELGDSALYLCASSLEGNEQFFGPGTRLTVL.

The chain is built from TRBV19 and TRBJ1-3; the D is unclear. Trimming took off 5 bases at V and 5 bases at J, with 13 bases between the two ends. Looked up from germline, CDR1 is LNHDA and CDR2 is SQIVND (reference sequence). The CDR3 consists of 14 residues. CDR3 loop: CASSSGDLRNTIYF. The CDR3 nucleotides are TGTGCCAGTAGTTCAGGCGATCTTCGAAACACCATATATTTT.

The chain is built from TRBV2 and TRBJ2-3; 7 positions agree with TRBD2. CDR3 length equals 15 residues. Looked up from germline, CDR1 is SNHLY and CDR2 is FYNNEI. V shed 8 bases, J shed 1 base, and the junction held 9 bases outside the gene matches. The CDR3 sequence: CASGAGVIRTDTQYF. Here the CDR3 DNA reads TGTGCCAGCGGGGCGGGGGTAATCCGCACAGATACGCAGTATTTT.

This chain links TRBV7-2 with TRBJ2-7; 7 nucleotides line up with TRBD1. Trimming took 3 bases from V and 2 from J; bases not matched to a gene: 4. Per the germline V gene, CDR1 is SGHTA and CDR2 is FQGNSA. This CDR3 contains 14 residues. The CDR3 coding sequence is TGTGCCAGCAGCTTCCAGACAGGGACCTACGAGCAGTACTTC. This gives the protein CASSFQTGTYEQYF.

This chain joins TRBV12-5 and TRBJ1-2; D unclear. The CDR3 spans 15 residues. The germline gives CDR1 LGHNT, CDR2 FRNRAP. Deletions cut 7 bases from V and 0 bases from J, with 15 bases between. CDR3 DNA sequence: TGTGCTAGTGATCCCTTCTGGGGTGCTAACTATGGCTACACCTTC. Translation: CASDPFWGANYGYTF.

V and J are TRBV7-6 and TRBJ1-1; D is unresolved. The CDR3 runs 12 residues. Trimming stripped 5 bases from V and 10 bases from J, with 14 bases between. Germline-derived CDR1 and CDR2 are SGHVS and FNYEAQ. This CDR3 is CASSPLGGSAFF. The CDR3 DNA reads as TGTGCCAGCAGCCCCTTAGGCGGGTCAGCTTTCTTT.

This chain uses TRBV19 with TRBJ2-2; 9 bases agree with TRBD1. Trimming removed 6 bases from V and 4 bases from J; junction bases left unmatched: 9. Germline CDR1 is LNHDA and CDR2 is SQIVND (reference sequence). CDR3 length: 16 amino acids. CDR3 region: CASSGGQGRFTGELFF. The CDR3 DNA reads as TGTGCCAGTAGCGGGGGACAGGGAAGATTCACCGGGGAGCTGTTTTTT.

The V gene is TRBV28, the J gene TRBJ1-2, with a tentative D call TRBD1 (6 bases). The CDR3 contains 18 residues. Germline CDR1 is MDHEN and CDR2 is SYDVKM. The V end lost 3 bases, the J end lost 1 base, and 21 bases lay between the germline ends. CDR3 residues: CASSFWGGTRTHNYGYTF. The CDR3 DNA reads TGTGCCAGCAGTTTTTGGGGGGGCACCAGAACCCATAACTATGGCTACACCTTC.

V usage is TRBV6-1 and J usage is TRBJ1-3; TRBD1 agrees at 10 bases. The CDR3 loop spans 17 amino acids. The trim removed 0 bases at V and 4 bases at J, leaving 6 bases unmatched. Per germline, CDR1 MNHNS and CDR2 SASEGT. CDR3 in DNA: TGTGCCAGCAGTGAAGCGCTGGGACAGGGGTACGGAAACACCATATATTTT. It is translated as CASSEALGQGYGNTIYF.

The chain couples TRBV2 to TRBJ1-1; 8 bases agree with TRBD1. The germline gives CDR1 SNHLY, CDR2 FYNNEI. The CDR3 is 12 amino acids. J lost 8 bases, V lost 7 bases, and 6 bases had no gene match. In DNA, the CDR3 is TGTGCCAGCACTATGGACAGGGTGGAAGCTTTCTTT. This translates into CASTMDRVEAFF.

V is TRBV5-4 and J is TRBJ2-6; D gene uncertain. This CDR3 comprises 16 residues. V was trimmed by 4 bases and J by 3 bases, leaving 14 bases between them. The germline V gene encodes CDR1 SGHNT and CDR2 YYREEE (reference sequence). CDR3 nucleotides: TGTGCCAGCAGCACCCGCGCCCAGGTTGGGGCCAACGTCCTGACTTTC. Translation gives CASSTRAQVGANVLTF.

The genes are TRBV30 and TRBJ2-7, with D tentatively TRBD2 (6 bases). Between the trimmed V and J ends, which lost 3 bases and 3 bases, there was a span of 9 bases. In germline, CDR1 is GTSNPN, CDR2 SVGIG (reference sequence). This CDR3 region has 12 residues. The DNA for the CDR3 is TGTGCCTGGAGCGGAGGGAGCTACGAGCAGTACTTC. Translated: CAWSGGSYEQYF.

This chain uses TRBV14 with TRBJ1-4; D ambiguous. Trimming pared 4 bases from V and 5 bases from J, leaving 14 bases between. The germline gives CDR1 SGHDN, CDR2 FVKESK. The CDR3 has 15 residues. The CDR3: CASSPVAGSNEKLFF. The CDR3 DNA reads TGTGCCAGCAGCCCCGTGGCGGGCTCGAATGAAAAACTGTTTTTT.